This is a list of T cell receptor beta chains from one sample in a study of radiation and T cells in renal cell carcinoma. Clones were sequenced by immunoSEQ multiplex PCR, and TCRdb holds only the in-frame ones, with some missing. This sample has 150,000 or so clones, with approximately 90% found just once. The input for sequencing was blood, taken from a patient whose treatment included radiotherapy and nephrectomy. Receptors were obtained from an older woman with renal cell carcinoma. The CDR3 runs from the conserved cysteine through the conserved F or W. The D gene is left open where the match is weak. A clone size is listed for some rows: how often the clone was seen (once, few, many), or a class if it is expanded.

J | size | V | length | D | DNA | CDR3
TRBJ2-1 | once | TRBV30 | 16 | TRBD2 | TGTGCCTGGAGACCACTAGCGGGGGCCCCCTACAATGAGCAGTTCTTC | CAWRPLAGAPYNEQFF
TRBJ1-1 | - | TRBV7-3 | 14 | - | TGTGCCAGCAGCTCGGGGCAGTTGAACACTGAAGCTTTCTTT | CASSSGQLNTEAFF
TRBJ2-5 | - | TRBV27 | 13 | - | TGTGCCAGCAGTACTTTCCTACAAGAGACCCAGTACTTC | CASSTFLQETQYF
TRBJ2-1 | - | TRBV4-1 | 15 | - | TGCGCCAGCAGCCAGGCAATTACAGGGCCAAATGAGCAGTTCTTC | CASSQAITGPNEQFF
TRBJ2-2 | - | TRBV19 | 16 | TRBD2 | TGTGCCAGTAGAGAGCCGGGACTAGCGATGACCGGGGAGCTGTTTTTT | CASREPGLAMTGELFF
TRBJ1-1 | few | TRBV4-3 | 13 | - | TGCGCCAGCAGCCAAGATCAAGACACTGAAGCTTTCTTT | CASSQDQDTEAFF
TRBJ1-1 | - | TRBV9 | 14 | TRBD1 | TGTGCCAGCAGCCCGACAGGGGCGAACACTGAAGCTTTCTTT | CASSPTGANTEAFF
TRBJ2-1 | - | TRBV21-1 | 11 | - | TGTGCCAGCGGGGGGGCAGGCGAGCAGTTCTTC | CASGGAGEQFF
TRBJ1-2 | - | TRBV6-5 | 13 | - | TGTGCCAGCAGTTACTCGGGTATTTATGGCTACACCTTC | CASSYSGIYGYTF
TRBJ2-7 | - | TRBV7-2 | 14 | - | TGTGCCAGCAGCTTAGGGACCGAACTCTACGAGCAGTACTTC | CASSLGTELYEQYF
TRBJ2-3 | - | TRBV5-1 | 13 | - | TGCGCCAGCTGGCACGGTAGCACAGATACGCAGTATTTT | CASWHGSTDTQYF
TRBJ1-3 | - | TRBV7-6 | 15 | TRBD1 | TGTGCCAGCAGCTTAGGGGACAGGGCGGGAAACACCATATATTTT | CASSLGDRAGNTIYF
TRBJ1-6 | - | TRBV28 | 14 | - | TGTGCCAGCAGTTTTCGGGGTAGGAATTCACCCCTCCACTTT | CASSFRGRNSPLHF